The 26 T cell receptor beta chains presented below share a single source sample, sequenced in a study of T cells after yellow fever vaccination. TCRdb ran MiXCR on the 5' RACE reads and lists one entry per CDR3 protein. The sample yields about 350,000 distinct CDR3 sequences, approximately 4% seen once. The material sequenced was PBMCs, taken 5 days after the yellow fever booster vaccination. These receptors were collected from a man younger than 30 who received the YFV17D yellow fever vaccine.

In this sample, this clonotype turned up many times. The rearrangement uses TRBV29-1 and TRBJ2-3; D is unresolved. V was clipped by 0 bases and J by 2 bases, with 15 bases between them. This CDR3 comprises 16 residues. Germline CDR1 reads SQVTM; CDR2 reads ANQGSEA. This CDR3 reads CSVEDARLMATDTQYF. In DNA form, the CDR3 reads TGCAGCGTTGAAGATGCCAGGCTGATGGCCACAGATACGCAGTATTTT.

This clonotype was seen a handful of times. The J gene is TRBJ1-2, the V gene TRBV29-1, with D unresolved. V lost 3 bases, J lost 8 bases, and 16 bases lay in between. Per the germline V gene, CDR1 is SQVTM and CDR2 is ANQGSEA. The CDR3 has 13 amino acids. The CDR3 DNA follows: TGCAGCGTTGAGTTGTATTCGGAAACGGGCTACACCTTC. This translates into CSVELYSETGYTF.

The table lists this clonotype with a few counts. The chain has TRBV20-1 and TRBJ1-6; 7 bases are shared with TRBD1. The trim removed 0 bases at V and 16 bases at J, leaving 6 bases unmatched. The germline V gene encodes CDR1 DFQATT and CDR2 SNEGSKA (reference sequence). The CDR3 consists of 12 residues. The CDR3 spells CSAREGTVGLHF. The CDR3 DNA sequence: TGCAGTGCTAGAGAAGGGACAGTCGGGCTCCACTTT.

This clonotype was recorded a few times. The chain is built from TRBV20-1 and TRBJ1-5, with a tentative D call TRBD1 (5 bases). The CDR3 covers 13 residues. V was trimmed by 4 bases and J by 2 bases, leaving 9 bases between them. The germline CDR1 and CDR2 sequences are DFQATT and SNEGSKA (reference sequence). The CDR3 DNA reads TGCAGTGCTACCCAGGGTGGCAATCAGCCCCAGCATTTT. Translating it yields CSATQGGNQPQHF.

This clonotype has ten or more counts. This chain links TRBV7-6 with TRBJ2-7, with D perhaps given as TRBD1 or TRBD2 (5 bases each). Germline assignment: CDR1 SGHVS and CDR2 FNYEAQ. V was shortened by 0 bases and J by 2 bases, with 11 bases between the two germline ends. The CDR3 has 15 amino acids. The CDR3 region has the DNA TGTGCCAGCAGCTTAGCCGGGACGCGAGCCTACGAGCAGTACTTC. Translation: CASSLAGTRAYEQYF.

The rearrangement uses TRBV5-5 and TRBJ2-7; 7 bases match TRBD2. There are 16 residues in the CDR3. CDR1 SGHKS and CDR2 YYEKEE come from the germline V gene (reference sequence). The V and J ends lost 4 bases and 0 bases, in that order; junction bases with no gene match: 10. The CDR3 DNA reads TGTGCCAGCAGCGTTTTGGGGGGGACGAGCTCCTACGAGCAGTACGTC. This sequence encodes CASSVLGGTSSYEQYV.

This clonotype was observed a handful of times. This chain links TRBV5-1 with TRBJ1-4, with D uncertain. Deletions cut 4 bases from V and 3 bases from J, with 16 bases between. CDR1 is SGHRS and CDR2 is YFSETQ in the germline V gene. The CDR3 has 16 residues. The CDR3 nucleotides read TGCGCCAGCAGCCAGAACCCGACAAGAGCTAATGAAAAACTGTTTTTT. It is translated as CASSQNPTRANEKLFF.

This clonotype was counted between two and nine times. The chain joins TRBV19 to TRBJ2-3, with 9 bases lining up with TRBD2. The CDR3 is made up of 17 amino acids. The germline gives CDR1 LNHDA, CDR2 SQIVND (reference sequence). Unmatched junction bases numbered 14, after V lost 8 bases and J lost 2 bases. CDR3: CASEAGGPENITDTQYF. The CDR3, as DNA: TGTGCCAGTGAAGCGGGGGGCCCTGAAAATATCACAGATACGCAGTATTTT.

The V call is TRBV20-1, the J call TRBJ2-5, with 13 bases identical to TRBD2. This CDR3 comprises 15 residues. Germline CDR1 reads DFQATT; CDR2 reads SNEGSKA (reference sequence). V lost 2 bases, J lost 10 bases, and 10 bases stayed unmatched. Here the CDR3 reads CSARPKTSGGFDQYF. The CDR3 region has the DNA TGCAGTGCTAGACCTAAGACTAGCGGGGGGTTTGACCAGTACTTC.

The V and J genes are TRBV15 and TRBJ2-1, with 8 bases fitting TRBD1. This CDR3 contains 14 residues. With 3 bases clipped from V and 8 bases from J, the junction kept 6 bases outside the gene matches. Germline CDR1 and CDR2: LNHNV and YYDKDF (reference sequence). This CDR3 is CATSSSGGSDEQFF. The CDR3 nucleotides read TGTGCCACCAGCAGTTCAGGGGGCTCGGATGAGCAGTTCTTC.

This clonotype was observed many times. The chain joins TRBV30 to TRBJ2-7; TRBD2 matches at 10 bases. The germline V gene has CDR1 GTSNPN and CDR2 SVGIG (reference sequence). The length of the CDR3 is 14 residues. The V and J ends lost 5 bases and 7 bases, in that order; junction bases with no gene match: 11. CDR3 coding DNA: TGTGCCTGGGAGAGCGGGGGGGCCGGTGAGGAGCAGTACTTC. The encoded protein is CAWESGGAGEEQYF. Full variable domain (remainder filled in from reference TRBV30 and TRBJ2-7): SQTIHQWPATLVQPVGSPLSLECTVEGTSNPNLYWYRQAAGRGLQLLFYSVGIGQISSEVPQNLSASRPQDRQFILSSKKLLLSDSGFYLCAWESGGAGEEQYFGPGTRLTVT.

The rearrangement joins TRBV5-1 to TRBJ1-2; 7 bases agree with TRBD1. The germline gives CDR1 SGHRS, CDR2 YFSETQ. V was clipped by 4 bases and J by 3 bases; unmatched bases: 9. This CDR3 is built from 15 residues. The CDR3 nucleotides are TGCGCCAGCAGCCAGAGTCCCGGGACAGACTATGGCTACACCTTC. Residues: CASSQSPGTDYGYTF. Full variable domain (remainder filled in from reference TRBV5-1 and TRBJ1-2): KAGVTQTPRYLIKTRGQQVTLSCSPISGHRSVSWYQQTPGQGLQFLFEYFSETQRNKGNFPGRFSGRQFSNSRSEMNVSTLELGDSALYLCASSQSPGTDYGYTFGSGTRLTVV.

This clonotype was seen more than once but under ten times. The rearrangement uses TRBV11-2 and TRBJ1-1; TRBD1 agrees at 8 bases. The CDR3 sequence is 13 residues long. V was pared by 8 bases and J by 4 bases, with 6 bases of the junction left unmatched. The V gene's germline CDR1 is SGHAT and CDR2 FQNNGV. CDR3 protein: CASGTQGGTEAFF. The CDR3, as DNA: TGTGCCAGCGGTACACAGGGGGGCACTGAAGCTTTCTTT. The entire variable domain, with the rest obtained from reference TRBV11-2 and TRBJ1-1, is as follows: EAGVAQSPRYKIIEKRQSVAFWCNPISGHATLYWYQQILGQGPKLLIQFQNNGVVDDSQLPKDRFSAERLKGVDSTLKIQPAKLEDSAVYLCASGTQGGTEAFFGQGTRLTVV.

The V and J genes are TRBV19 and TRBJ2-3; 7 bases line up with TRBD2. V lost 10 bases and J lost 4; bases outside the gene matches: 11. The CDR3 length is 14 residues. CDR1 is LNHDA and CDR2 is SQIVND in the germline V gene (reference sequence). DNA of the CDR3: TGTGCCACCTCAGCGGGGCTGGGGGCAGATACGCAGTATTTT. It is translated as CATSAGLGADTQYF.

There are a few counts of this clonotype. V usage is TRBV6-5 and J usage is TRBJ1-1; no clear D. CDR3 length equals 14 residues. The V end was cut by 0 bases, the J end by 6 bases, with 11 bases between. Per germline, CDR1 MNHEY and CDR2 SVGAGI. CDR3 amino acids: CASSYSRWVAEAFF. For the CDR3, the DNA is TGTGCCAGCAGTTACTCTCGGTGGGTCGCTGAAGCTTTCTTT.

This clonotype was detected a few times. The chain recombines TRBV5-6 with TRBJ2-2; TRBD1 agrees at 9 bases. V lost 4 bases, J lost 5 bases, and 3 bases stayed unmatched. CDR1 is SGHDT, CDR2 YYEEEE, per germline. The length of the CDR3 is 14 residues. CDR3 amino acids: CASSADRGTGELFF. Written as DNA, the CDR3 is TGTGCCAGCAGCGCGGACAGGGGTACCGGGGAGCTGTTTTTT.

This clonotype was seen a few times. The chain recombines TRBV4-1 with TRBJ2-1; tentative D call: TRBD1 (6 bases). Trimming pared 4 bases from V and 16 bases from J, leaving 23 bases between. This CDR3 is 14 amino acids long. The germline V gene has CDR1 MGHRA and CDR2 YSYEKL. CDR3 in amino acids: CASSRDRIESPAFF. The CDR3 DNA reads as TGCGCCAGCAGCCGAGACAGGATTGAGAGCCCAGCTTTCTTC.

The chain combines TRBV7-2 with TRBJ1-5, with D hard to call. V lost 3 bases and J lost 0, with 12 bases in between. The germline V gene has CDR1 SGHTA and CDR2 FQGNSA. This CDR3 comprises 16 residues. CDR3 nucleotide sequence: TGTGCCAGCAGCTTTCTGGGAACAGTTAGCAATCAGCCCCAGCATTTT. The encoded protein is CASSFLGTVSNQPQHF.

In its sample, this clonotype was seen many times. The chain couples TRBV12-3 or TRBV12-4 to TRBJ1-1; weak D call: TRBD1 (6 bases). The CDR3 runs 14 residues. V lost 3 bases to trimming and J lost 1 base, with 9 bases between them. As DNA, the CDR3 is TGTGCCAGCAGTTTTTGGGGGGCGAACACTGAAGCTTTCTTT. The encoded protein is CASSFWGANTEAFF.

V gene TRBV12-3 or TRBV12-4 combines with J gene TRBJ2-7; 9 bases align to TRBD1. CDR3 size: 13 residues. V gave up 3 bases and J gave up 5 bases; unmatched junction bases: 2. The CDR3 loop is CASSFGTGNEQYF. DNA for the CDR3: TGTGCCAGCAGTTTCGGGACAGGGAACGAGCAGTACTTC.

This clonotype was seen only a few times. CDR3 in amino acids: CASSLTTDQPQHF. The CDR3 DNA follows: TGTGCCAGCAGCCTAACCACCGATCAGCCCCAGCATTTT. This chain connects TRBV7-2 to TRBJ1-5; unclear D gene. The CDR3 is 13 residues long. The V gene lost 5 bases and the J gene lost 5 bases, with 10 bases spanning the gap. Germline values: CDR1 SGHTA, CDR2 FQGNSA.

This clonotype was seen more than once but under ten times. This chain links TRBV28 with TRBJ1-5, with TRBD1 as a possible D gene (5 bases). V was shortened by 8 bases and J by 2 bases, with 19 bases between the two germline ends. The length of the CDR3 is 16 residues. Germline loops: CDR1 MDHEN, CDR2 SYDVKM. CDR3 nucleotides: TGTGCCAGCCAAATCGGGGGTGGGGCGGGCAATCAGCCCCAGCATTTT. Encoded protein: CASQIGGGAGNQPQHF.

V and J are TRBV5-6 and TRBJ2-7; possible D gene TRBD2, 6 bases. Germline values: CDR1 SGHDT, CDR2 YYEEEE. CDR3 length: 12 residues. The V and J ends lost 4 bases and 5 bases respectively, with 10 bases between them. The CDR3 DNA sequence: TGTGCCAGCAGCGGGAGGAAAAACGAGCAGTACGTC. It translates to CASSGRKNEQYV.

At least ten counts were recorded for this clonotype. The chain combines TRBV10-3 with TRBJ2-5; D gene uncertain. Trimming pared 0 bases from V and 2 bases from J, leaving 7 bases between. Germline V gene sequence: CDR1 ENHRY, CDR2 SYGVKD. This CDR3 is 14 amino acids long. This CDR3 is CAISESTRQETQYF. The CDR3 DNA follows: TGTGCCATCAGTGAGTCAACCCGGCAAGAGACCCAGTACTTC.

This clonotype was seen ten or more times. This chain uses TRBV7-3 with TRBJ2-2; D remains ambiguous. Germline CDR1 SGHTA, CDR2 FQGTGA. Trimming removed 5 bases from V and 0 bases from J, with 10 bases in between. The CDR3 runs to 15 residues. The CDR3 DNA sequence: TGTGCCAGCAGCCCCCTCCTAGCGAACACCGGGGAGCTGTTTTTT. It yields the protein CASSPLLANTGELFF.

This clonotype came up a few times. The chain employs TRBV4-2 and TRBJ1-1, with unresolved D. Trimming shortened V by 1 base and J by 2 bases, and 8 bases separated the two germline ends. Looked up from germline, CDR1 is LGHNA and CDR2 is YNFKEQ. The CDR3 has 14 amino acids. The CDR3 region has the DNA TGTGCCAGCAGCCAAGTTACCCTAAACACTGAAGCTTTCTTT. Residues: CASSQVTLNTEAFF.